The 19 T cell receptor beta chains below come from one sample, sequenced in a study of technical replicates of blood from a few donors. Some clones are missing from TCRdb's copy, which holds only in-frame ones; the method was immunoSEQ multiplex PCR. The sample has tens of thousands of clones; around 90% are singletons. Sequences were obtained from T cells isolated from PBMCs. The source is a human donor in good health.

The chain links TRBV6-5 to TRBJ1-2; no clear D gene. V lost 0 bases and J lost 4, with 6 bases in between. Germline V gene lookup returns CDR1 MNHEY and CDR2 SVGAGI. This CDR3 is 13 amino acids long. CDR3 residues: CASSYSGVYGYTF. In nucleotides, the CDR3 is TGTGCCAGCAGTTACTCAGGAGTCTATGGCTACACCTTC.

The chain uses TRBV19 and TRBJ2-6; D may be TRBD1 (5 bases). Germline V gene lookup returns CDR1 LNHDA and CDR2 SQIVND (reference sequence). The CDR3 has 16 amino acids. V was trimmed by 7 bases and J by 0 bases, leaving 13 bases between them. CDR3 in amino acids: CASTLLRGSGANVLTF. Written as DNA, the CDR3 is TGTGCCAGTACTCTCCTTAGGGGCTCTGGGGCCAACGTCCTGACTTTC.

The V gene is TRBV19, the J gene TRBJ2-7, with D possibly matching TRBD1 (5 bases). Between the trimmed V and J ends, which lost 5 bases and 3 bases, there was a span of 8 bases. The CDR3 contains 12 residues. The germline V gene has CDR1 LNHDA and CDR2 SQIVND (reference sequence). The CDR3 DNA is TGTGCCAGTAGTGAAAGGGGCTACGAGCAGTACTTC. It encodes CASSERGYEQYF.

The chain couples TRBV27 to TRBJ1-2; a weak D match, TRBD1 (6 bases). The germline V gene has CDR1 MNHEY and CDR2 SMNVEV (reference sequence). This CDR3 spans 15 amino acids. V was clipped by 0 bases and J by 4 bases, with 12 bases between them. The CDR3 region has the DNA TGTGCCAGCAGTTTATCCGGGGGGCAGGTCTATGGCTACACCTTC. It is translated as CASSLSGGQVYGYTF.

V gene TRBV7-9 combines with J gene TRBJ1-1; 7 bases are a match to TRBD1. Trimming at V came to 2 bases and at J to 3 bases, leaving 6 bases not matched to a gene. Germline CDR1 reads SEHNR; CDR2 reads FQNEAQ (reference sequence). The length of the CDR3 is 15 residues. CDR3 in DNA: TGTGCCAGCAGCTTAACAGAGGGGGCCGACACTGAAGCTTTCTTT. It codes for CASSLTEGADTEAFF.

As DNA, the CDR3 is TGTGCCACCAGCAGAGATTTACCAGGCCTTAGCAATCAGCCCCAGCATTTT. Translating it yields CATSRDLPGLSNQPQHF. The rearrangement joins TRBV15 to TRBJ1-5; no definite D call. The CDR3 spans 17 residues. The germline CDR1 and CDR2 sequences are LNHNV and YYDKDF (reference sequence). V was cut by 0 bases and J by 0 bases, with 12 bases left in between.

CDR3 residues: CASSEVASYNEQFF. The CDR3, as DNA: TGTGCCAGCAGTGAGGTGGCAAGCTACAATGAGCAGTTCTTC. The rearrangement uses TRBV2 and TRBJ2-1; D not certain. Germline lookup yields CDR1 SNHLY and CDR2 FYNNEI. Deletions cut 3 bases from V and 3 bases from J, with 9 bases between. The CDR3 spans 14 residues.

This clone occurred a few times. DNA of the CDR3: TGTGCCAGCAGCTCCGGGACTCCCCCTTACAATGAGCAGTTCTTC. Amino acids: CASSSGTPPYNEQFF. The genes are TRBV7-7 and TRBJ2-1; D is possibly TRBD2 (6 bases). Trimming left V 4 bases short and J 4 bases short, with 14 bases between. Germline CDR1 reads SSHAT; CDR2 reads FNYEAQ (reference sequence). The CDR3 extends over 15 amino acids.

The chain joins TRBV7-9 to TRBJ2-7; no firm D call. The CDR3 extends over 12 amino acids. Germline-derived CDR1 and CDR2 are SEHNR and FQNEAQ (reference sequence). The V gene lost 3 bases and the J gene lost 0 bases, with 3 bases spanning the gap. The CDR3 bases are TGTGCCAGCAGCTTGAGCTCCTACGAGCAGTACTTC. Translation: CASSLSSYEQYF.

The table lists this clone with a count of one. The V gene is TRBV5-1, the J gene TRBJ2-1; TRBD1 is a possible D gene (5 bases). This CDR3 has 14 amino acids. Germline CDR1 reads SGHRS; CDR2 reads YFSETQ. Trimming cost V 0 bases and J 6 bases, with 10 bases left between them. The CDR3: CASSLGQNVNEQFF. The CDR3 DNA follows: TGCGCCAGCAGCTTGGGACAGAATGTCAATGAGCAGTTCTTC.

This clone has only one observation. The chain couples TRBV11-2 to TRBJ1-1; D may be TRBD1 (6 bases). The CDR3 sequence is 15 residues long. Between the trimmed V and J ends, which lost 0 bases and 5 bases, there was a span of 13 bases. Per germline, CDR1 SGHAT and CDR2 FQNNGV. CDR3 sequence reads: CASSLDYFRGTEAFF. CDR3 nucleotide sequence: TGTGCCAGCAGCTTAGATTATTTCAGGGGTACTGAAGCTTTCTTT.

This chain uses TRBV11-2 with TRBJ1-1; D gene ambiguous. The CDR3 consists of 13 residues. Germline CDR1 and CDR2: SGHAT and FQNNGV. V was cut by 5 bases and J by 3 bases, with 10 bases left in between. The CDR3 here is CASSQDRDTEAFF. The CDR3 DNA is TGTGCCAGCAGCCAAGACCGGGACACTGAAGCTTTCTTT.

The V gene is TRBV7-3, the J gene TRBJ2-1, with TRBD1 matching over 9 bases. The CDR3 covers 14 residues. The V gene's germline CDR1 is SGHTA and CDR2 FQGTGA. V was pared by 3 bases and J by 4 bases, with 1 base of the junction left unmatched. DNA for the CDR3: TGTGCCAGCAGCTTGGGGACAGGGTACAATGAGCAGTTCTTC. Its translation is CASSLGTGYNEQFF.

The chain joins TRBV27 to TRBJ2-1, with TRBD2 matching over 8 bases. The CDR3 covers 12 residues. Germline CDR1 and CDR2: MNHEY and SMNVEV (reference sequence). V trimming: 10 bases; J trimming: 10 bases; junction bases outside the gene matches: 9. The CDR3 region is CATRLAFGEQFF. CDR3 nucleotide sequence: TGTGCCACCAGACTAGCGTTTGGCGAGCAGTTCTTC.

The gene calls are TRBV9 and TRBJ1-5, with a weak D call TRBD1 (5 bases). Trimming pared 4 bases from V and 6 bases from J, leaving 14 bases between. From germline, CDR1 is SGDLS and CDR2 YYNGEE. The CDR3 extends over 14 amino acids. CDR3 in amino acids: CASSREDNSQPQHF. Here the CDR3 DNA reads TGTGCCAGCAGCCGTGAGGACAATAGTCAGCCCCAGCATTTT.

V usage is TRBV5-6 and J usage is TRBJ1-1; D call uncertain. The CDR3 spans 9 residues. Trimming took off 3 bases at V and 11 bases at J, with 5 bases between the two ends. Germline lookup yields CDR1 SGHDT and CDR2 YYEEEE. CDR3 protein: CASSSGAFF. The DNA for the CDR3 is TGTGCCAGCAGCTCGGGGGCTTTCTTT.

This clone has a single count. V gene TRBV13 combines with J gene TRBJ1-5; 8 bases are a match to TRBD1. The V gene end was trimmed by 3 bases and the J gene end by 11 bases; junction bases not matched to a gene: 9. Germline V gene sequence: CDR1 PRHDT, CDR2 FYEKMQ (reference sequence). The CDR3 runs to 14 residues. The CDR3 DNA reads TGTGCCAGCAGCTTGAACAGGGGGAATGAAGCCCAGCATTTT. This encodes CASSLNRGNEAQHF.

The rearrangement joins TRBV11-2 to TRBJ2-6; D gene unclear. V lost 5 bases, J lost 3 bases, and 11 bases lay in between. CDR1 is SGHAT and CDR2 is FQNNGV in the germline V gene. The CDR3 is made up of 15 amino acids. The CDR3 DNA sequence: TGTGCCAGCAGCCCCCGAGCCGGTGGGGCCAACGTCCTGACTTTC. Protein: CASSPRAGGANVLTF.

This clone occurred a few times. V and J are TRBV7-3 and TRBJ2-1, with TRBD1 matching 11 bases. Per the germline V gene, CDR1 is SGHTA and CDR2 is FQGTGA. The CDR3 is 15 amino acids. The V segment lost 5 bases and the J segment 6 bases; nucleotides outside the gene matches: 6. CDR3 sequence (DNA): TGTGCCAGCAGCCAGGGACAGGGGGGTATCAATGAGCAGTTCTTC. This codes for CASSQGQGGINEQFF.